One sample yielded the 18 T cell receptor beta chains listed below, sequenced in a study of blood T cell repertoires in COVID-19. Generated by immunoSEQ multiplex PCR, the TCRdb table keeps only in-frame clones and is missing some. The sample consists of 200,000 to 250,000 clones, around nine tenths of them appearing once. Specimen: PBMCs or T cells enriched from blood (not recorded which). These TCRs come from a woman in her twenties or thirties who had been exposed to COVID-19.

In this sample, this clone turned up once. The chain links TRBV11-2 to TRBJ2-1; 15 bases agree with TRBD2. V shed 5 bases and J 6 bases; nucleotides not matched to a gene: 5. The CDR3 spans 16 residues. Germline V lookup: CDR1 SGHAT, CDR2 FQNNGV. The CDR3 here is CASSPGLAGGPNEQFF. CDR3 bases: TGTGCCAGCAGCCCAGGACTAGCGGGAGGGCCCAATGAGCAGTTCTTC.

V and J are TRBV5-1 and TRBJ2-3; D perhaps matches TRBD1 (6 bases). V shed 5 bases and J shed 5 bases, with 15 bases lying between them. Per germline, CDR1 SGHRS and CDR2 YFSETQ. This CDR3 has 14 amino acids. The CDR3 loop is CASRMRGGQDTQYF. DNA of the CDR3: TGCGCCAGCAGGATGAGAGGGGGTCAAGATACGCAGTATTTT.

The rearrangement uses TRBV20-1 and TRBJ2-3, with TRBD2 identical over 10 bases. The V gene's germline CDR1 is DFQATT and CDR2 SNEGSKA (reference sequence). The CDR3 loop spans 17 amino acids. The trim removed 3 bases at V and 1 base at J, leaving 10 bases unmatched. CDR3 nucleotide sequence: TGCAGTGCTAGTGGGCTAGCGGGAGTTGACGGCACAGATACGCAGTATTTT. This sequence encodes CSASGLAGVDGTDTQYF.

This chain joins TRBV5-1 and TRBJ2-3; 15 nucleotides agree with TRBD2. The CDR3 contains 16 residues. Germline V CDR1 and CDR2: SGHRS, YFSETQ. Trimming at V came to 7 bases and at J to 3 bases, leaving 6 bases not matched to a gene. CDR3 region: CASHPGLAGGTDTQYF. DNA of the CDR3: TGCGCCAGCCATCCGGGACTAGCGGGAGGTACAGATACGCAGTATTTT.

The chain joins TRBV2 to TRBJ1-4; D may be TRBD1 (6 bases). Trimming removed 3 bases from V and 5 bases from J, with 10 bases in between. From germline, CDR1 is SNHLY and CDR2 FYNNEI. The CDR3 sequence is 14 residues long. The DNA of the CDR3 is TGTGCCAGCAGTGAGGGGGGGGCAAATGAAAAACTGTTTTTT. Its protein is CASSEGGANEKLFF.

The V and J genes are TRBV6-5 and TRBJ1-2; 8 bases are a match to TRBD1. The CDR3 has 15 residues. V dropped 4 bases and J dropped 8; count of bases not matched to a gene: 12. Germline CDR1 is MNHEY and CDR2 is SVGAGI. For the CDR3, the DNA is TGTGCCAGCAGTTCGGGAGAGACAGGGGTAGTCGGCTACACCTTC. Its translation: CASSSGETGVVGYTF.

This sequence joins TRBV11-1 and TRBJ2-7; D gene ambiguous. The CDR3 has 13 amino acids. Germline V gene data show CDR1 as SGHAT and CDR2 as FQDESV (reference sequence). V was shortened by 7 bases and J by 0 bases, with 10 bases between the two germline ends. The CDR3 loop reads CASMSKSSYEQYF. The CDR3 DNA follows: TGTGCCAGCATGTCGAAGAGCTCCTACGAGCAGTACTTC.

This chain uses TRBV12-3 or TRBV12-4 with TRBJ2-7; TRBD2 might be the D (5 bases). The CDR3 totals 12 residues. Trimming left V 8 bases short and J 0 bases short, with 8 bases between. This CDR3 is CASARASYEQYF. CDR3 sequence (DNA): TGTGCCAGCGCGCGGGCCTCCTACGAGCAGTACTTC.

The chain recombines TRBV18 with TRBJ1-1; TRBD1 matches 7 bases. The CDR3 sequence is 15 residues long. Germline CDR1 reads KGHSH; CDR2 reads LQKENI. V lost 5 bases and J lost 3; bases outside the gene matches: 9. CDR3: CASSSNRGWDTEAFF. The CDR3 nucleotides read TGTGCCAGCTCATCCAACAGGGGATGGGACACTGAAGCTTTCTTT.

The chain joins TRBV7-8 to TRBJ1-1; TRBD1 agrees at 11 bases. V shed 5 bases, J shed 5 bases, and the junction held 7 bases outside the gene matches. The germline V gene encodes CDR1 SGHVS and CDR2 FQNEAQ. The CDR3 covers 15 residues. The CDR3 sequence: CASSRGTGGRTEAFF. CDR3 DNA sequence: TGTGCCAGCAGCCGAGGGACAGGGGGACGAACTGAAGCTTTCTTT.

The chain is built from TRBV30 and TRBJ1-6; TRBD1 agrees at 9 bases. This CDR3 comprises 14 residues. Per germline, CDR1 GTSNPN and CDR2 SVGIG (reference sequence). V was pared by 3 bases and J by 8 bases, with 5 bases of the junction left unmatched. The CDR3 DNA sequence: TGTGCCTGGAGGGCGGGACAGGGCTATTCACCCCTCCACTTT. Protein sequence: CAWRAGQGYSPLHF.

DNA of the CDR3: TGTGCCAGCAGTTATGCAGGCAACTATGGCTACACCTTC. It is translated as CASSYAGNYGYTF. This chain uses TRBV6-5 with TRBJ1-2; D remains unclear. V was pared by 3 bases and J by 2 bases, with 7 bases between. CDR1 is MNHEY, CDR2 SVGAGI, per germline. The CDR3 contains 13 residues.

With regard to this clone: The same CDR3 also results from other DNA sequences found in this sample. CDR3 in DNA: TGTGCCAGCAGCCAAGTAGCGGGAGATACCGGGGAGCTGTTTTTT. This encodes CASSQVAGDTGELFF. V is TRBV3-1 (or the pseudogene TRBV3-2) and J is TRBJ2-2; TRBD2 agrees at 9 bases. V was pared by 1 base and J by 5 bases, with 2 bases of the junction left unmatched. The germline CDR1 and CDR2 sequences are LGHDT and YNNKEL (reference sequence). The CDR3 covers 15 residues.

This chain uses TRBV18 with TRBJ2-2, with TRBD1 as a possible D gene (5 bases). Per germline, CDR1 KGHSH and CDR2 LQKENI. The CDR3 is made up of 15 amino acids. Deletions cut 3 bases from V and 1 base from J, with 9 bases between. The chain's CDR3 is CASSPRTQNTGELFF. For the CDR3, the DNA is TGTGCCAGCTCACCTCGGACACAGAACACCGGGGAGCTGTTTTTT.

The genes are TRBV24-1 and TRBJ2-3; 10 nucleotides align to TRBD2. Germline CDR1 KGHDR, CDR2 SFDVKD. V lost 5 bases to trimming and J lost 2 bases; unmatched junction nucleotides: 6. The CDR3 is made up of 16 amino acids. The CDR3 reads CATSGTSGIYTDTQYF. The CDR3 nucleotides read TGTGCCACCAGTGGTACTAGCGGGATTTACACAGATACGCAGTATTTT.

V is TRBV6-5 and J is TRBJ1-5; 8 bases match TRBD1. V trimming: 7 bases; J trimming: 5 bases; junction bases outside the gene matches: 10. Germline V gene sequence: CDR1 MNHEY, CDR2 SVGAGI. The CDR3 loop spans 15 amino acids. For the CDR3, the DNA is TGTGCCAGCAATCATCCAGGGGGCTTAGATCAGCCCCAGCATTTT. Protein product: CASNHPGGLDQPQHF.

This clone appeared once. This sequence joins TRBV4-1 and TRBJ1-2, with TRBD1 as a possible D gene (5 bases). This CDR3 comprises 17 residues. The V end lost 2 bases, the J end lost 1 base, and 17 bases lay between the germline ends. From germline, CDR1 is MGHRA and CDR2 YSYEKL. CDR3 nucleotide sequence: TGCGCCAGCAGCCAAAGGTTCGCAGGGCCCCTTAACTATGGCTACACCTTC. Translation: CASSQRFAGPLNYGYTF.

V and J are TRBV5-1 and TRBJ1-1, with D uncertain. This CDR3 spans 13 amino acids. Germline V gene data show CDR1 as SGHRS and CDR2 as YFSETQ. V was clipped by 0 bases and J by 5 bases, with 8 bases between them. CDR3 in DNA: TGCGCCAGCAGCTTGGCGCAGAAAACTGAAGCTTTCTTT. Protein sequence: CASSLAQKTEAFF.